Listed below are T cell receptor beta chains from one sample, sequenced in a study of spatial heterogeneity in lung cancer. TCRdb independently ran MiXCR on the 5' RACE reads; one entry per CDR3 protein. The sample yields about 40,000 distinct CDR3 sequences, 5% to 5.5% seen once. The sequenced sample was PBMCs, obtained at surgery. The source of these receptors is a female donor with early-stage non-small cell lung cancer. The CDR3 runs from the conserved cysteine through the conserved F or W. The D gene is left open where the match is weak. The size field is filled for only some rows; it gives once, few, many or a size class.

NA	TRBV6-5	many	16	TRBJ2-1	TGTGCCAGCAGTTCCCCGACCCGCGGGTTCTACAATGAGCAGTTCTTC	CASSSPTRGFYNEQFF
NA	TRBV7-9	NA	13	TRBJ2-5	TGTGCCAGCACCCATCGGACCGTAGAGACCCAGTACTTC	CASTHRTVETQYF
NA	TRBV7-2	many	15	TRBJ1-6	TGTGCCAGCAGCCCTACAGCGGTTCTTATTTCACCCCTCCACTTT	CASSPTAVLISPLHF
NA	TRBV4-1	many	14	TRBJ1-5	TGCGCCAGCAGCCAAGATGAAGGGTCTCAGCCCCAGCATTTT	CASSQDEGSQPQHF
NA	TRBV7-8	few	15	TRBJ1-1	TGTGCCAGCAGCCCCCCAGGGGAAAAAACCACTGAAGCTTTCTTT	CASSPPGEKTTEAFF
NA	TRBV6-1	many	13	TRBJ1-2	TGTGCCAGCAGCCCTACATACGGATATGGCTACACCTTC	CASSPTYGYGYTF
NA	TRBV12-3/TRBV12-4	NA	14	TRBJ2-5	TGTGCCAGCAGTCCCCAGGATGGAGGAGAGACCCAGTACTTC	CASSPQDGGETQYF
NA	TRBV2	many	13	TRBJ2-5	TGTGCCAGCAGTCCCCCGGGGGAAGAGACCCAGTACTTC	CASSPPGEETQYF
NA	TRBV20-1	few	15	TRBJ2-3	TGCAGTGCCAAGGGGGGGTTCGGACACACAGATACGCAGTATTTT	CSAKGGFGHTDTQYF
TRBD1	TRBV20-1	many	14	TRBJ1-6	TGCAGTGCTAGACTGGGGACAGATAATTCACCCCTCCACTTT	CSARLGTDNSPLHF
TRBD2	TRBV7-8	many	15	TRBJ2-1	TGTGCCAGCAGCCCCACCGGGGGGGTTGATAATGAGCAGTTCTTC	CASSPTGGVDNEQFF
NA	TRBV21-1	many	16	TRBJ1-3	TGTGCCAGCAGCAGCCACCCCGACAGTCCTGGAAACACCATATATTTT	CASSSHPDSPGNTIYF